The clone carrying this TCR beta chain was detected only a few times. Its antigen is still unknown. The isolated RNA, all of it, was reverse transcribed, so expressed TCRB transcripts were what got sequenced. TCRdb's copy holds only in-frame clones and misses some; the assay was immunoSEQ multiplex PCR. In the table there are approximately 170,000 clones, 7% to 9% of which are singletons. The data derive from a study of beta chain features in type 1 diabetes. Study-wide findings and caveats: There was a moderate but significant shortening of TCRB CDR3s in all four CD4+ subsets of Type 1 diabetes patients.

V was clipped by 1 base and J by 9 bases, with 8 bases between them. Germline V gene lookup returns CDR1 SGDLS and CDR2 YYNGEE. This CDR3 comprises 12 residues. Sequenced material: central memory CD4+ T cells from blood. This receptor was obtained from a man younger than 35 with type 1 diabetes. The chain employs TRBV9 and TRBJ2-1; maybe TRBD2 (6 bases). CDR3 amino acids: CASSVLGSEQFF. The CDR3 DNA sequence: TGTGCCAGCAGCGTACTCGGGAGTGAGCAGTTCTTC.